What follows describes a single T cell receptor beta chain. Antigen unknown. The CDR3 runs to 14 residues. Trimming at V came to 5 bases and at J to 5 bases, leaving 8 bases not matched to a gene. CDR1 is SNHLY and CDR2 is FYNNEI in the germline V gene. Expressed TCRB transcripts were sequenced because the isolated RNA had all been reverse transcribed beforehand. Each sample of naive, central memory or regulatory T cells had, on average, about 3.57 million reads. Some clones are missing from TCRdb's copy, which holds only in-frame ones; the method was immunoSEQ multiplex PCR. Of approximately 730,000 clones in the sample, 13% were seen once. This record comes from a study of beta chain features in type 1 diabetes. Overall study: Regarding age, gender and cell yields, patients proved similar to healthy donors. The samples had 85 million to 130 million sorted cells examined in all.

The study, taken as a whole, reports: Researchers report that Type 1 diabetes patients had moderately but significantly shorter TCRB CDR3s across all four CD4+ subsets.

Purities in excess of 95% were seen in all sorted populations. Sequenced input: naive CD4+ T cells from blood. This clonotype was sampled from a man younger than 35 with type 1 diabetes. The chain links TRBV2 to TRBJ1-1; the match to TRBD1 covers 7 bases. The CDR3 coding sequence is TGTGCCAGCAGTCGCCCGACAGGGTGGACTGAAGCTTTCTTT. The encoded protein is CASSRPTGWTEAFF.